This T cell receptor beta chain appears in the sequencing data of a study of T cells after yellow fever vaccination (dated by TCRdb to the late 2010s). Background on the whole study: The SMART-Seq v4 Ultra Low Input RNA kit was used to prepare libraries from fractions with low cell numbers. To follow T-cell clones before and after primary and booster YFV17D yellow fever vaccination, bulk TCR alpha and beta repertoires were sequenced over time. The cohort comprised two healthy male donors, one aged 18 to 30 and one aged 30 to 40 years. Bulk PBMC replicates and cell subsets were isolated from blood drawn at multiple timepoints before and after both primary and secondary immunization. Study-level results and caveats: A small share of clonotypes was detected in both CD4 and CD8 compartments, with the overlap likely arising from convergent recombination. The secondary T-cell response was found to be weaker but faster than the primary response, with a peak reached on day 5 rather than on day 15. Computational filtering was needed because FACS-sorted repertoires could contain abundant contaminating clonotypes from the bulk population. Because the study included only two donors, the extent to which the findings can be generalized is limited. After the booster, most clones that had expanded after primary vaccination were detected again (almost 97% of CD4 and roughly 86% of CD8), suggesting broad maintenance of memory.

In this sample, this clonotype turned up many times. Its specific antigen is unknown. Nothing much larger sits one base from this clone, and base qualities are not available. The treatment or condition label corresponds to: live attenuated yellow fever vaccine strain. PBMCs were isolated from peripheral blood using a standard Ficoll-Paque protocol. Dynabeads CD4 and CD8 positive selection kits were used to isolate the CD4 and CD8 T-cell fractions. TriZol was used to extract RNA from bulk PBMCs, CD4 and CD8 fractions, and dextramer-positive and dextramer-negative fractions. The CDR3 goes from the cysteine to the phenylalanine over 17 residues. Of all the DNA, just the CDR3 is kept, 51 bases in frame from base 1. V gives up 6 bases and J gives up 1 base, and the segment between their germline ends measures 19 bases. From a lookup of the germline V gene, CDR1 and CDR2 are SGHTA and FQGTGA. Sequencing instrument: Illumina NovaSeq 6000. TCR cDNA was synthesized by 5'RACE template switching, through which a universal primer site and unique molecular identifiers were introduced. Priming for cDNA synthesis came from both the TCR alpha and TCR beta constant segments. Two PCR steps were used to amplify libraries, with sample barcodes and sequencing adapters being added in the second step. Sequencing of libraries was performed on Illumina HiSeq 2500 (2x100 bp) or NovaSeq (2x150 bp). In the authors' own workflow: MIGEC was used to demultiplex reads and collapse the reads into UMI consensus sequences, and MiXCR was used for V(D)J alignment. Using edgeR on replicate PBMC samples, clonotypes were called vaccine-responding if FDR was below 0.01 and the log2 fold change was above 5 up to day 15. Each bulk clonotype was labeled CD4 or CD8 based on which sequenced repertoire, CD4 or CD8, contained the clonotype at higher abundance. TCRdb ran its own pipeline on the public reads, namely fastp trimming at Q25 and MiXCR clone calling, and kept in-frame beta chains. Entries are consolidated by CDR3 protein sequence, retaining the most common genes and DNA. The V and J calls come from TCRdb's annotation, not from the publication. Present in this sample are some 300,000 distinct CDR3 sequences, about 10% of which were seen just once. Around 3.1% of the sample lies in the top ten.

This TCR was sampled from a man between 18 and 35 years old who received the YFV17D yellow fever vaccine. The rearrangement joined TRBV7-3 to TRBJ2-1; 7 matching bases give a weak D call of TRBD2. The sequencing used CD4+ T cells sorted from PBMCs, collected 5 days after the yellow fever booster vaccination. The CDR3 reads CASSSQGAGASYNEQFF. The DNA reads TGTGCCAGCAGTTCTCAGGGTGCGGGGGCTTCCTACAATGAGCAGTTCTTC. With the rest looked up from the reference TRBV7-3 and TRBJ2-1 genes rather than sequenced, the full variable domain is GAGVSQTPSNKVTEKGKYVELRCDPISGHTALYWYRQSLGQGPEFLIYFQGTGAADDSGLPNDRFFAVRPEGSVSTLKIQRTERGDSAVYLCASSSQGAGASYNEQFFGPGTRLTVL.